This TCR beta chain was documented in a study of T-cell reconstitution after alpha-beta-depleted transplantation in children. This clonotype was seen many times. The CDR3 has 13 amino acids. V lost 1 base, J lost 9 bases, and 3 bases stayed unmatched. The V gene's germline CDR1 is LGHDT and CDR2 YNNKEL (reference sequence). This sample's TCRbeta library carried unique molecular identifier barcodes. Each CDR3 protein gets one entry after TCRdb re-called the PCR reads with MiXCR. The sample includes 250,000 to 350,000 distinct CDR3 sequences, 9.9% of them seen just once. The chain employs TRBV3-1 and TRBJ2-1; TRBD2 matches 7 bases. The sample was PBMCs from the stem cell graft donor, taken from the stem cell graft. This TCR was recovered from a human donor who donated a stem cell graft to a child with SCID. CDR3 sequence reads: CASSQGSGGEQFF. CDR3 nucleotide sequence: TGTGCCAGCAGCCAAGGTTCGGGGGGTGAGCAGTTCTTC.